The 18 T cell receptor beta chains listed next were all sequenced from one sample in a study of T-cell memory formation after mild COVID-19. TCRdb fed the 5' RACE reads into MiXCR, producing one record per CDR3 protein. The sample includes about 270,000 distinct CDR3 sequences, under 20% of them seen just once. Sequenced sample: PBMCs or a T cell subset sorted from them (not recorded which). The receptors originated from a man aged 18 to 29 who had mild COVID-19 (a few samples of this study predate the infection). Cell type and time point are not known.

The gene calls are TRBV7-9 and TRBJ2-3; TRBD1 might be the D (6 bases). CDR3 length equals 14 residues. Germline lookup yields CDR1 SEHNR and CDR2 FQNEAQ (reference sequence). V lost 5 bases, J lost 4 bases, and 13 bases lay in between. The CDR3 nucleotides are TGTGCCAGCAGCCAACTCGAGGGGGCAGATACGCAGTATTTT. It encodes CASSQLEGADTQYF.

V usage is TRBV5-6 and J usage is TRBJ1-1; D unresolved. With 3 bases removed from V and 7 bases from J, the gap between germline ends came to 13 bases. Germline V CDR1 and CDR2: SGHDT, YYEEEE. The CDR3 consists of 13 residues. CDR3 sequence reads: CASSSGYGGEAFF. The CDR3 DNA sequence: TGTGCCAGCAGCTCGGGATACGGCGGTGAAGCTTTCTTT.

This clonotype came up many times. This chain links TRBV10-3 with TRBJ1-2; TRBD1 is a possible D gene (5 bases). V was shortened by 7 bases and J by 8 bases, with 11 bases between the two germline ends. The CDR3 loop spans 11 amino acids. Germline V gene sequence: CDR1 ENHRY, CDR2 SYGVKD. CDR3: CAIKRGGGYTF. CDR3 sequence (DNA): TGTGCCATCAAGCGTGGGGGAGGCTACACCTTC.

This clonotype was picked up many times. The chain combines TRBV24-1 with TRBJ2-3; D is uncertain. Trimming left V 4 bases short and J 6 bases short, with 13 bases between. This CDR3 contains 14 residues. Per the germline V gene, CDR1 is KGHDR and CDR2 is SFDVKD. CDR3 nucleotide sequence: TGTGCCACCAGTGACCAACCGGACCCTGATACGCAGTATTTT. Protein sequence: CATSDQPDPDTQYF.

The chain joins TRBV7-2 to TRBJ1-3; 8 bases align to TRBD1. Germline-derived CDR1 and CDR2 are SGHTA and FQGNSA. V shed 1 base, J shed 2 bases, and the junction held 4 bases outside the gene matches. The CDR3 totals 16 residues. CDR3 in DNA: TGTGCCAGCAGCTTAGGAGACAGGGGAGCTGGAAACACCATATATTTT. Translation gives CASSLGDRGAGNTIYF. The whole variable domain, remainder taken from reference TRBV7-2 and TRBJ1-3, is GAGVSQSPSNKVTEKGKDVELRCDPISGHTALYWYRQSLGQGLEFLIYFQGNSAPDKSGLPSDRFSAERTGGSVSTLTIQRTQQEDSAVYLCASSLGDRGAGNTIYFGEGSWLTVV.

This sequence joins TRBV24-1 and TRBJ2-1; 11 bases are a match to TRBD2. This CDR3 has 17 amino acids. Losses at the gene ends were 2 bases for V and 7 bases for J; bases not matched to a gene: 9. Germline CDR1 is KGHDR and CDR2 is SFDVKD. The CDR3 protein is CATSDSRLAGFGNEQFF. CDR3 sequence (DNA): TGTGCCACCAGTGATTCGAGACTAGCGGGGTTTGGGAATGAGCAGTTCTTC.

This clonotype has more than one count but fewer than ten. The chain couples TRBV10-3 to TRBJ1-1; tentative D call: TRBD1 (5 bases). Germline V CDR1 and CDR2: ENHRY, SYGVKD. The CDR3 loop spans 12 amino acids. The ends were cut back, 3 bases at V and 11 bases at J, with 13 bases in the middle. In nucleotides, the CDR3 is TGTGCCATCAGTGACCCAGGGATGCTTGCTTTCTTT. It yields the protein CAISDPGMLAFF.

This clonotype was found a few times. The rearrangement uses TRBV5-1 and TRBJ2-7; no definite D call. Between the trimmed V and J ends, which lost 0 bases and 9 bases, there was a span of 10 bases. CDR1 is SGHRS and CDR2 is YFSETQ in the germline V gene. This CDR3 is 12 amino acids long. The CDR3 sequence: CASSLEADWQYF. In DNA form, the CDR3 reads TGCGCCAGCAGCTTGGAGGCAGACTGGCAGTACTTC.

This chain uses TRBV7-9 with TRBJ1-1, with 8 positions matching TRBD1. Trimming at V came to 5 bases and at J to 6 bases, leaving 11 bases not matched to a gene. Germline lookup yields CDR1 SEHNR and CDR2 FQNEAQ (reference sequence). The length of the CDR3 is 15 residues. DNA of the CDR3: TGTGCCAGCAGCCCCCCGCCAACCAGGGGGCCTGAAGCTTTCTTT. It specifies CASSPPPTRGPEAFF. The whole variable domain, remainder taken from reference TRBV7-9 and TRBJ1-1, is DTGVSQNPRHKITKRGQNVTFRCDPISEHNRLYWYRQTLGQGPEFLTYFQNEAQLEKSRLLSDRFSAERPKGSFSTLEIQRTEQGDSAMYLCASSPPPTRGPEAFFGQGTRLTVV.

This rearrangement joins TRBV28 to TRBJ2-7, with 8 bases aligning to TRBD2. The CDR3 consists of 15 residues. V gave up 6 bases and J gave up 0 bases; unmatched junction bases: 7. CDR1 and CDR2 (germline): MDHEN, SYDVKM. CDR3 protein: CASRRTSWSSYEQYF. DNA for the CDR3: TGTGCCAGCAGACGGACTAGCTGGAGCTCCTACGAGCAGTACTTC.

This clonotype was counted a few times. The V gene is TRBV4-3, the J gene TRBJ2-3; D possibly uses TRBD1 or TRBD2 (7 bases each). The ends were cut back, 4 bases at V and 4 bases at J, with 21 bases in the middle. Per germline, CDR1 LGHNA and CDR2 YSLEER. There are 17 residues in the CDR3. CDR3 sequence (DNA): TGCGCCAGCAGCCGACTGGGACAGCGGGGCGTCTCAGATACGCAGTATTTT. Protein product: CASSRLGQRGVSDTQYF.

This clonotype has just a few counts. V gene TRBV12-3 or TRBV12-4 combines with J gene TRBJ2-3, with D possibly matching TRBD1 (6 bases). This CDR3 is built from 15 residues. Deletions cut 8 bases from V and 9 bases from J, with 24 bases between. CDR3 region: CASRPWGLAVGTQYF. In nucleotides, the CDR3 is TGTGCCAGCCGTCCTTGGGGGCTAGCAGTAGGGACGCAGTATTTT.

Ten or more counts support this clonotype. This chain connects TRBV7-9 to TRBJ2-1; tentatively, D is TRBD1 (5 bases). The V gene's germline CDR1 is SEHNR and CDR2 FQNEAQ (reference sequence). V dropped 4 bases and J dropped 10 bases, with 5 bases sitting between them. CDR3 length equals 10 residues. The CDR3 sequence: CASSSGEQFF. CDR3 DNA sequence: TGTGCCAGCAGCTCAGGGGAGCAGTTCTTC.

This chain joins TRBV20-1 and TRBJ1-3; a possible D gene is TRBD1 (6 bases). V lost 5 bases to trimming and J lost 7 bases, with 9 bases between them. The CDR3 runs to 11 residues. Germline CDR1 DFQATT, CDR2 SNEGSKA (reference sequence). CDR3 amino acids: CSARGANTIYF. The CDR3 DNA sequence: TGCAGTGCTCGGGGGGCCAACACCATATATTTT.

The gene calls are TRBV20-1 and TRBJ1-1; perhaps TRBD1 as D (6 bases). V lost 3 bases and J 1 base, leaving 12 bases between the germline ends. This CDR3 has 14 amino acids. Germline V lookup: CDR1 DFQATT, CDR2 SNEGSKA (reference sequence). CDR3 DNA: TGCAGTGCTAGGGGGGGGCGGTGGAACACTGAAGCTTTCTTT. The encoded protein is CSARGGRWNTEAFF.

The rearrangement joins TRBV20-1 to TRBJ2-3; 8 bases match TRBD2. V dropped 6 bases and J dropped 4; count of bases not matched to a gene: 12. CDR3 size: 15 residues. CDR1 is DFQATT, CDR2 SNEGSKA, per germline (reference sequence). CDR3 in amino acids: CSALRASGPSDTQYF. In DNA, the CDR3 is TGCAGTGCCCTTAGGGCTAGCGGGCCCTCAGATACGCAGTATTTT.

The chain links TRBV4-2 to TRBJ1-3; D gene uncertain. Trimming took off 0 bases at V and 4 bases at J, with 10 bases between the two ends. The CDR3 is 15 residues long. The V gene's germline CDR1 is LGHNA and CDR2 YNFKEQ. The CDR3 sequence: CASSQDRERGNTIYF. CDR3 nucleotide sequence: TGTGCCAGCAGCCAAGACCGCGAGCGCGGAAACACCATATATTTT.

This clonotype was seen only a few times. The rearrangement links TRBV7-9 to TRBJ2-2; a possible D gene is TRBD1 (6 bases). There are 15 residues in the CDR3. V lost 5 bases and J lost 3, with 13 bases in between. The V gene's germline CDR1 is SEHNR and CDR2 FQNEAQ (reference sequence). CDR3 sequence reads: CASSGRQAYTGELFF. DNA of the CDR3: TGTGCCAGCAGCGGCCGACAGGCGTACACCGGGGAGCTGTTTTTT.